This T cell receptor (beta chain) was recorded in a study of cytomegalovirus exposure and HLA in healthy donors. A remark on this clone: The antigen remains undetermined.

It was with 60 Vbeta and 13 Jbeta primers that the PCR ran. In the original workflow: The authors later counted 65 million to 80 million unique TCR beta chains, 9 million to 12 million of them shared. This table comes from immunoSEQ multiplex PCR, and its TCRdb copy is limited to in-frame clones, with some not included. For V, J and clone size, that table is used; D and trimming come from the DNA. The sample contains some 100,000 clones, 65% to 85% of which appear only once. All the people who gave samples were healthy bone marrow donors. The study, taken as a whole, reports: An Asian-associated ancestry cluster reportedly showed fewer N-insertions than the approximately 650-donor mean in a later analysis. There were fewer than 200 TCR beta chains listed as cytomegalovirus-associated.

The V gene's germline CDR1 is LNHDA and CDR2 SQIVND (reference sequence). The CDR3 runs to 16 residues. The V gene lost 4 bases and the J gene lost 3 bases, with 16 bases spanning the gap. The sequenced sample consisted of PBMCs. The rearrangement uses TRBV19 and TRBJ2-4; D is perhaps TRBD1 (6 bases). This receptor was obtained from a middle-aged woman in good health and CMV-seronegative. CDR3 amino acids: CASSNLAKGVKNIQYF. In nucleotides, the CDR3 is TGTGCCAGTAGTAACCTGGCCAAGGGGGTCAAAAACATTCAGTACTTC.